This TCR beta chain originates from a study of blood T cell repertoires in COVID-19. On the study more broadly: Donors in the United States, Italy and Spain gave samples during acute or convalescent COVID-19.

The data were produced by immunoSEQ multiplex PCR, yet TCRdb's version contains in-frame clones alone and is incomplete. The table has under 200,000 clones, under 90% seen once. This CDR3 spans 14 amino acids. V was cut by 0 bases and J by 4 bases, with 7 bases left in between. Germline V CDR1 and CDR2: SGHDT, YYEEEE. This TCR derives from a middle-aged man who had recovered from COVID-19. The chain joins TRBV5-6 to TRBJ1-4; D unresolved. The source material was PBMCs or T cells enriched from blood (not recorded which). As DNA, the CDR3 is TGTGCCAGCAGCTTGGAATCAGTTAATGAAAAACTGTTTTTT. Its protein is CASSLESVNEKLFF.